These 12 T cell receptor beta chains originate from one sample sequenced in a study of blood T cell repertoires in COVID-19. The method was immunoSEQ multiplex PCR; TCRdb's version includes in-frame clones alone and lacks a portion of them. This sample carries tens of thousands of clones, roughly 90% of them seen once, and the ten largest clones take about 0.55%. Input material: peripheral blood. The receptors here all came from a woman in her 40s with active or convalescent COVID-19.

This chain connects TRBV28 to TRBJ1-2; D gene uncertain. There are 14 residues in the CDR3. V was clipped by 6 bases and J by 4 bases, with 15 bases between them. In germline, CDR1 is MDHEN, CDR2 SYDVKM. The CDR3 nucleotides are TGTGCCAGCAGCCCATCGTCGGAGGTCTATGGCTACACCTTC. This gives the protein CASSPSSEVYGYTF.

V is TRBV4-3 and J is TRBJ2-5; tentatively, D is TRBD2 (6 bases). The germline V and J ends were trimmed by 1 base and 1 base, with 10 bases remaining between them. This CDR3 has 15 residues. Germline CDR1 and CDR2: LGHNA and YSLEER. Here the CDR3 DNA reads TGCGCCAGCAGCCAAGGAGAGACTAGCCAAGAGACCCAGTACTTC. Translating it yields CASSQGETSQETQYF.

The chain is built from TRBV2 and TRBJ1-2; D is perhaps TRBD1 (5 bases). Between the trimmed V and J ends, which lost 4 bases and 6 bases, there was a span of 21 bases. This CDR3 spans 16 amino acids. Germline V gene sequence: CDR1 SNHLY, CDR2 FYNNEI. The CDR3 bases are TGTGCCAGCAGTGTGAGAGGGGAGGCCCTCTATAATGGCTACACCTTC. This translates into CASSVRGEALYNGYTF.

The chain uses TRBV6-1 and TRBJ2-5, with a possible D match to TRBD2 (6 bases). Germline assignment: CDR1 MNHNS and CDR2 SASEGT. This CDR3 spans 15 amino acids. Trimming took off 1 base at V and 5 bases at J, with 14 bases between the two ends. CDR3 sequence: CASSEEAGSGETQYF. The CDR3 DNA follows: TGTGCCAGCAGTGAAGAGGCGGGATCGGGGGAGACCCAGTACTTC.

There are a few counts of this clone. This sequence joins TRBV4-1 and TRBJ1-3; D is ambiguous. The germline V and J ends were trimmed by 4 bases and 4 bases, with 14 bases remaining between them. Germline V gives CDR1 MGHRA, CDR2 YSYEKL. The CDR3 is 15 amino acids. CDR3: CASSPPRAGGNTIYF. CDR3 in DNA: TGCGCCAGCAGCCCCCCTCGGGCGGGGGGAAACACCATATATTTT.

The V gene is TRBV9, the J gene TRBJ1-4; D uncertain. The CDR3 is 14 residues long. V was shortened by 3 bases and J by 0 bases, with 6 bases between the two germline ends. Germline V lookup: CDR1 SGDLS, CDR2 YYNGEE. CDR3 in amino acids: CASSAPATNEKLFF. The DNA for the CDR3 is TGTGCCAGCAGCGCTCCCGCAACTAATGAAAAACTGTTTTTT.

The chain couples TRBV5-1 to TRBJ1-1; D is perhaps TRBD1 (5 bases). CDR3 size: 14 residues. V dropped 1 base and J dropped 2 bases, with 9 bases sitting between them. CDR1 is SGHRS, CDR2 YFSETQ, per germline. The CDR3 sequence: CASSLYGGNTEAFF. CDR3 DNA sequence: TGCGCCAGCAGCTTGTACGGGGGAAACACTGAAGCTTTCTTT.

The genes are TRBV3-1 (or the pseudogene TRBV3-2) and TRBJ2-5, with a weak D call TRBD2 (7 bases). The V end lost 7 bases, the J end lost 7 bases, and 13 bases lay between the germline ends. The CDR3 has 12 amino acids. From germline, CDR1 is LGHDT and CDR2 YNNKEL (reference sequence). The CDR3 sequence is CASKGGAPTQYF. The CDR3 bases are TGTGCCAGCAAGGGGGGGGCCCCGACCCAGTACTTC.

The rearrangement joins TRBV10-3 to TRBJ1-1; TRBD1 is a possible D gene (5 bases). V shed 6 bases and J shed 3 bases, with 8 bases lying between them. Per the germline V gene, CDR1 is ENHRY and CDR2 is SYGVKD. The CDR3 spans 12 residues. This CDR3 is CAIRGGDTEAFF. CDR3 DNA: TGTGCCATCAGGGGAGGGGACACTGAAGCTTTCTTT.

The V call is TRBV30, the J call TRBJ1-1; possible D gene TRBD1, 6 bases. The CDR3 runs to 12 residues. With 1 base removed from V and 8 bases from J, the gap between germline ends came to 11 bases. Germline V CDR1 and CDR2: GTSNPN, SVGIG (reference sequence). The CDR3 here is CAWSDRTEEAFF. In DNA form, the CDR3 reads TGTGCCTGGAGTGATCGGACAGAAGAAGCTTTCTTT.

This sequence joins TRBV19 and TRBJ2-7; TRBD1 matches at 7 bases. The CDR3 totals 14 residues. Trimming removed 5 bases from V and 4 bases from J; junction bases left unmatched: 8. Germline V gene data show CDR1 as LNHDA and CDR2 as SQIVND (reference sequence). The CDR3 spells CASSYRGSGYEQYF. CDR3 DNA: TGTGCCAGTAGTTACAGGGGATCTGGATACGAGCAGTACTTC.

This chain uses TRBV11-3 with TRBJ2-7; D might be TRBD1 (5 bases). This CDR3 spans 17 amino acids. Trimming left V 1 base short and J 7 bases short, with 23 bases between. Germline CDR1 and CDR2: SGHNT and YENEEA. The CDR3 reads CASSLVSSLDTGGEQYF. CDR3 sequence (DNA): TGTGCCAGCAGCTTAGTTAGTTCCCTGGACACCGGTGGGGAGCAGTACTTC.